This T cell receptor beta chain was found in a study of T cells in Graves' hyperthyroidism and ophthalmopathy. The TCR beta CDR3 regions underwent amplification using RNA transcripts as the source. The HTBI set primed first-round TCR CDR3 RT-PCR. TCRdb re-called the multiplex PCR reads with MiXCR, one entry per CDR3 protein. The table lists 600,000 to 650,000 distinct CDR3 sequences, around 20% of them singletons. The CDR3 is 14 amino acids. The germline V gene encodes CDR1 SGHVS and CDR2 FQNEAQ. V was trimmed by 5 bases and J by 5 bases, leaving 13 bases between them. V gene TRBV7-8 combines with J gene TRBJ1-5, with D possibly matching TRBD1 (6 bases). Source material: blood. The source is a man younger than 45 with Graves' ophthalmopathy. The CDR3 coding sequence is TGTGCCAGCAGCCCCGGGACACTCTATCAGCCCCAGCATTTT. Translation gives CASSPGTLYQPQHF.